One sample yielded the 27 T cell receptor beta chains listed below, sequenced in a study of blood T cells in healthy people across ages (dated by TCRdb to between 2014 and 2017). Library prep was done by 5' RACE. TCRdb names Illumina HiSeq 2500 as the instrument used. A second PCR of roughly 6 to 11 cycles was run with a J-beta primer mix and a sample-barcoded 5' primer. TCRdb applied fastp at Q25 and MiXCR to the public reads, then kept only in-frame beta chains. Duplicate CDR3 protein sequences are folded into a single record with the most common DNA and genes. Present in this sample are about 1.8 million distinct CDR3 sequences, less than 50% of which were seen just once. The ten largest make up more than 2% of the sample. The sequenced sample consisted of blood. The source is a woman in her thirties or forties in good health.

The V call is TRBV20-1, the J call TRBJ2-5; tentative D call: TRBD2 (5 bases). The ends were cut back, 4 bases at V and 2 bases at J, with 14 bases in the middle. CDR1 and CDR2 (germline): DFQATT, SNEGSKA (reference sequence). The CDR3 runs 14 residues. Here the CDR3 DNA reads TGCAGTGCTAACAAATACGGGAAACAAGAGACCCAGTACTTC. Protein sequence: CSANKYGKQETQYF.

This rearrangement joins TRBV4-3 to TRBJ2-3; the D is unclear. V was clipped by 0 bases and J by 0 bases, with 16 bases between them. The germline V gene encodes CDR1 LGHNA and CDR2 YSLEER. The CDR3 contains 18 residues. Written as DNA, the CDR3 is TGCGCCAGCAGCCAAGAGGCAGGTATACTCGATAGCACAGATACGCAGTATTTT. Encoded protein: CASSQEAGILDSTDTQYF.

This chain connects TRBV4-3 to TRBJ1-5; 8 bases fit TRBD1. With V trimmed by 2 bases and J by 1 base, 7 bases remained unmatched. This CDR3 has 17 amino acids. Germline CDR1 is LGHNA and CDR2 is YSLEER. CDR3 bases: TGCGCCAGCAGCCAACCTGCCAGGGGGCAAAGCAATCAGCCCCAGCATTTT. Translation gives CASSQPARGQSNQPQHF.

The gene calls are TRBV7-2 and TRBJ2-5; tentative D call: TRBD2 (6 bases). TRBJ2-1 matches the DNA end more closely, so the J call is doubtful. This CDR3 spans 15 amino acids. Germline V gene lookup returns CDR1 SGHTA and CDR2 FQGNSA. CDR3 region: CASSSTRGSQETQFF. CDR3 DNA: TGTGCCAGCAGCTCAACACGGGGGAGCCAAGAGACCCAGTTCTTC.

Details on this clonotype: This may be a read error, as it is one base from a much larger clone. The rearrangement uses TRBV7-2 and TRBJ2-7; D not resolved. Trimming removed 7 bases from V and 6 bases from J, with 13 bases in between. The CDR3 extends over 12 amino acids. Germline V gene lookup returns CDR1 SGHTA and CDR2 FQGNSA. CDR3 DNA: TGTGCCAGCATCTCGCCGGGCCGCGAGCAGTACTTC. It codes for CASISPGREQYF.

This clonotype has only a few counts. The chain recombines TRBV5-1 with TRBJ2-1; possible D gene TRBD2, 5 bases. CDR1 is SGHRS and CDR2 is YFSETQ in the germline V gene. V dropped 0 bases and J dropped 7 bases, with 8 bases sitting between them. The CDR3 has 13 residues. The CDR3 here is CASSLVLANEQFF. For the CDR3, the DNA is TGCGCCAGCAGCTTGGTCCTAGCAAATGAGCAGTTCTTC. Combining the CDR3 with reference TRBV5-1 and TRBJ2-1 gives the whole variable domain KAGVTQTPRYLIKTRGQQVTLSCSPISGHRSVSWYQQTPGQGLQFLFEYFSETQRNKGNFPGRFSGRQFSNSRSEMNVSTLELGDSALYLCASSLVLANEQFFGPGTRLTVL.

V gene TRBV29-1 combines with J gene TRBJ2-1; D is undetermined. V lost 4 bases, J lost 2 bases, and 12 bases lay in between. This CDR3 region has 14 residues. The germline V gene has CDR1 SQVTM and CDR2 ANQGSEA. This CDR3 is CSVGSVSPYNEQFF. The CDR3, as DNA: TGCAGCGTTGGGTCAGTATCTCCCTACAATGAGCAGTTCTTC.

A few counts support this clonotype. This chain joins TRBV2 and TRBJ2-1; 9 bases match TRBD2. CDR1 SNHLY and CDR2 FYNNEI come from the germline V gene. The CDR3 runs to 14 residues. With 6 bases clipped from V and 4 bases from J, the junction kept 4 bases outside the gene matches. Here the CDR3 reads CASRRLAGYNEQFF. The CDR3 DNA sequence: TGTGCCAGCAGGAGGCTAGCGGGGTACAATGAGCAGTTCTTC.

As for this clonotype: A read error may account for a junction end that differs from germline. This chain links TRBV7-7 with TRBJ2-1, with 15 bases fitting TRBD2. The CDR3 contains 18 residues. The V gene's germline CDR1 is SSHAT and CDR2 FNYEAQ (reference sequence). The CDR3 spells CASSPYWTSGGAYNEQFF. DNA of the CDR3: TGTGCTAGCAGTCCTTACTGGACTAGCGGGGGGGCCTACAATGAGCAGTTCTTC.

The CDR3 here is CASSREGSVRVNIQYF. CDR3 nucleotides: TGTGCCAGCAGCCGAGAGGGTAGTGTCAGGGTTAACATTCAGTACTTC. The rearrangement links TRBV4-2 to TRBJ2-4; perhaps D is TRBD1 or TRBD2 (5 bases each). The CDR3 has 16 amino acids. Trimming shortened V by 4 bases and J by 7 bases, and 20 bases separated the two germline ends. The germline V gene has CDR1 LGHNA and CDR2 YNFKEQ.

The rearrangement links TRBV7-6 to TRBJ2-5, with 16 bases that match TRBD2. Per germline, CDR1 SGHVS and CDR2 FNYEAQ. The V segment lost 0 bases and the J segment 0 bases; nucleotides outside the gene matches: 7. The CDR3 extends over 20 amino acids. Here the CDR3 reads CASSLAPQGLAGGYQETQYF. The CDR3 DNA follows: TGTGCCAGCAGCTTAGCCCCCCAGGGACTAGCGGGGGGGTACCAAGAGACCCAGTACTTC.

This chain joins TRBV4-3 and TRBJ1-2; no clear D. The CDR3 sequence is 14 residues long. Between the trimmed V and J ends, which lost 4 bases and 5 bases, there was a span of 14 bases. CDR1 is LGHNA, CDR2 YSLEER, per germline. The CDR3 reads CASSPEQIWYGYTF. The DNA for the CDR3 is TGCGCCAGCAGCCCCGAACAGATATGGTATGGCTACACCTTC.

This clonotype was picked up a small number of times. The chain carries TRBV28 and TRBJ1-2; 7 bases fit TRBD1. CDR1 and CDR2 from the germline V gene are MDHEN and SYDVKM. This CDR3 is built from 14 residues. The V and J ends lost 7 bases and 4 bases, in that order; junction bases with no gene match: 9. For the CDR3, the DNA is TGTGCCAGCAATCAGGACAGGATGATCTATGGCTACACCTTC. Translated, it gives CASNQDRMIYGYTF.

This sequence joins TRBV12-3 or TRBV12-4 and TRBJ1-4, with 8 bases fitting TRBD1. V was clipped by 6 bases and J by 6 bases; unmatched bases: 6. This CDR3 has 14 amino acids. The CDR3 region has the DNA TGTGCCAGCAGCTTCGACAGGGGCCATGAAAAACTGTTTTTT. It encodes CASSFDRGHEKLFF.

The V gene is TRBV5-5, the J gene TRBJ2-7; 10 nucleotides match TRBD1. Germline V gene data show CDR1 as SGHKS and CDR2 as YYEKEE (reference sequence). V lost 5 bases to trimming and J lost 6 bases; unmatched junction nucleotides: 14. The CDR3 contains 16 residues. Written as DNA, the CDR3 is TGTGCCAGCAGAAGGGACCCGGGACAGGGGACCATCGAGCAGTACTTC. It yields the protein CASRRDPGQGTIEQYF.

J is TRBJ1-2 and V is TRBV10-3; 7 positions match TRBD1. Losses at the gene ends were 5 bases for V and 0 bases for J; bases not matched to a gene: 3. Germline CDR1 reads ENHRY; CDR2 reads SYGVKD. The CDR3 sequence is 14 residues long. CDR3 sequence: CAISQGQTNYGYTF. For the CDR3, the DNA is TGTGCCATCAGTCAGGGACAGACTAACTATGGCTACACCTTC.

This clonotype has a single count. CDR3 sequence: CSARDRQATYNEQYF. CDR3 in DNA: TGCAGTGCTAGAGATCGACAGGCAACATACAATGAGCAGTACTTC. This rearrangement joins TRBV20-1 to TRBJ2-1; the D gene is possibly TRBD1 (6 bases). The DNA end favors TRBJ2-7, so the J call may be wrong. The germline gives CDR1 DFQATT, CDR2 SNEGSKA (reference sequence). The CDR3 has 15 residues.

This clonotype was counted between two and nine times. The chain uses TRBV5-6 and TRBJ2-1, with TRBD2 matching over 8 bases. V was pared by 7 bases and J by 3 bases, with 9 bases of the junction left unmatched. The CDR3 sequence is 15 residues long. The germline V gene encodes CDR1 SGHDT and CDR2 YYEEEE. The CDR3 loop reads CASSIRLAGYNEQFF. As DNA, the CDR3 is TGTGCCAGCTCTATCCGCCTAGCGGGCTACAATGAGCAGTTCTTC. Full variable domain (rest looked up from reference TRBV5-6 and TRBJ2-1): DAGVTQSPTHLIKTRGQQVTLRCSPKSGHDTVSWYQQALGQGPQFIFQYYEEEERQRGNFPDRFSGHQFPNYSSELNVNALLLGDSALYLCASSIRLAGYNEQFFGPGTRLTVL.

The rearrangement links TRBV4-3 to TRBJ2-5; D gene ambiguous. The CDR3 length is 16 residues. Germline V gene lookup returns CDR1 LGHNA and CDR2 YSLEER. V dropped 0 bases and J dropped 2 bases, with 13 bases sitting between them. Here the CDR3 reads CASSQDRRGTQETQYF. CDR3 DNA: TGCGCCAGCAGCCAAGACAGGCGTGGCACTCAAGAGACCCAGTACTTC.

V gene TRBV25-1 combines with J gene TRBJ2-1; the D gene is possibly TRBD1 (6 bases). Germline V lookup: CDR1 MGHDK, CDR2 SYGVNS. The CDR3 length is 12 residues. The V gene lost 6 bases and the J gene lost 9 bases, with 12 bases spanning the gap. In nucleotides, the CDR3 is TGTGCCAGCAGCACAGGGTTATCTGAGCAGTTCTTC. Translated, it gives CASSTGLSEQFF.

In its sample, this clonotype was seen a few times. The chain links TRBV20-1 to TRBJ2-7; D unclear. The V gene's germline CDR1 is DFQATT and CDR2 SNEGSKA (reference sequence). The V end lost 5 bases, the J end lost 2 bases, and 13 bases lay between the germline ends. The CDR3 consists of 13 residues. The DNA for the CDR3 is TGCAGTGCTCTCTCAGGTCGAGCCTACGAGCAGTACTTC. Protein sequence: CSALSGRAYEQYF.

This clonotype was detected only a few times. V gene TRBV6-5 combines with J gene TRBJ2-3, with D possibly being TRBD1 (5 bases). V dropped 0 bases and J dropped 2 bases, with 9 bases sitting between them. The CDR3 is 15 amino acids. Germline V gene sequence: CDR1 MNHEY, CDR2 SVGAGI. Written as DNA, the CDR3 is TGTGCCAGCAGTTACTCGTGGGGCTCCACAGATACGCAGTATTTT. Translation: CASSYSWGSTDTQYF.

This clonotype has more than one count but fewer than ten. CDR3 protein: CASSAGTGVCGYTF. The CDR3 DNA reads as TGTGCCAGCAGTGCCGGGACAGGGGTCTGTGGCTACACCTTC. The V and J genes are TRBV28 and TRBJ1-2, with TRBD1 matching over 10 bases. Germline-derived CDR1 and CDR2 are MDHEN and SYDVKM. This CDR3 has 14 amino acids. V lost 5 bases, J lost 7 bases, and 7 bases stayed unmatched.

The V and J genes are TRBV29-1 and TRBJ2-1, with D possibly matching TRBD1 (6 bases). This CDR3 contains 12 residues. Trimming removed 5 bases from V and 7 bases from J, with 12 bases in between. The germline V gene encodes CDR1 SQVTM and CDR2 ANQGSEA. The CDR3 bases are TGCAGCGTTATAGGGGGACCAAATGAGCAGTTCTTC. Protein: CSVIGGPNEQFF.

This clonotype was detected only a few times. The V and J genes are TRBV20-1 and TRBJ2-3, with D uncertain. Germline CDR1 is DFQATT and CDR2 is SNEGSKA (reference sequence). V was pared by 6 bases and J by 0 bases, with 13 bases between. The CDR3 loop spans 14 amino acids. This chain's CDR3 is CSARKLASTDTQYF. The CDR3 DNA sequence: TGCAGTGCCAGGAAGCTGGCTAGCACAGATACGCAGTATTTT.

A remark on this clonotype: Mismatch with germline at one junction end may stem from a read error. This chain joins TRBV10-3 and TRBJ2-4; 9 bases match TRBD2. The J call may be mistaken, given a closer DNA end match to TRBJ2-5. This CDR3 region has 14 residues. Germline CDR1 reads ENHRY; CDR2 reads SYGVKD. The CDR3 nucleotides are TGTGCCGTCAGTGGCGGGGGGGGTCGAGAGACCCAGTACTTC. Translation gives CAVSGGGGRETQYF.

This chain connects TRBV10-3 to TRBJ2-7, with 7 bases fitting TRBD2. In germline, CDR1 is ENHRY, CDR2 SYGVKD. The CDR3 has 15 amino acids. After removal of 2 bases from V and 5 bases from J, the junction contained 9 bases not matched to a gene. CDR3 loop: CAISEPWTRSDEQYF. Here the CDR3 DNA reads TGTGCCATCAGTGAGCCGTGGACTAGGAGTGACGAGCAGTACTTC.